This record looks at one T cell receptor beta chain sequence and its context. The data stem from a study of T cells after yellow fever vaccination. About the research overall: With SMART-Seq v4 Ultra Low Input, the fractions containing low cell numbers were prepared.

Overall study findings and caveats: Of the clonotypes, a small share occurred in both CD4 and CD8 compartments. Though weaker, the secondary response peaked faster, on day 5 versus 15.

The CDR3 contains 14 residues. Germline values: CDR1 SGHDT, CDR2 YYEEEE. V gave up 4 bases and J gave up 2 bases, with 11 bases separating them. In making TCR cDNA, 5'RACE template switching added a universal primer site and UMIs to it. MiXCR, run by TCRdb on the 5' RACE reads, gives a single entry per CDR3 protein. The repertoire holds roughly 100,000 distinct CDR3 sequences, with approximately 9% as singletons. The receptor was derived from a man between 18 and 35 years old who received the YFV17D yellow fever vaccine. This chain joins TRBV5-6 and TRBJ2-3; no reliable D call. The source was CD8+ T cells not binding an NS4B(214-222) dextramer, sorted from PBMCs, collected roughly 14 days after the first yellow fever vaccination. CDR3 amino acids: CASSAGDSTDTQYF. In DNA form, the CDR3 reads TGTGCCAGCAGCGCTGGGGATTCCACAGATACGCAGTATTTT.